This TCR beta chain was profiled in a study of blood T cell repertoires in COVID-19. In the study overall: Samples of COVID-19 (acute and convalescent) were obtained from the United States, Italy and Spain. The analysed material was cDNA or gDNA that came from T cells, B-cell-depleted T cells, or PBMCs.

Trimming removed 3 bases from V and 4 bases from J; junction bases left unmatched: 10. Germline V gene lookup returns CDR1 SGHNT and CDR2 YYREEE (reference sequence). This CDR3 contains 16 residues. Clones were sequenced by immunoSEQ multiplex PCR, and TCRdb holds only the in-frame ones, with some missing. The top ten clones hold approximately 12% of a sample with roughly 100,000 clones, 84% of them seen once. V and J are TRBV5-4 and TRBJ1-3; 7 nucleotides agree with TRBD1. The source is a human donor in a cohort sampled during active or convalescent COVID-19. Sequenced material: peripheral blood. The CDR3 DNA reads TGTGCCAGCAGCTCAAGACGGACAGGAGGGGGAAACACCATATATTTT. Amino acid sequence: CASSSRRTGGGNTIYF.